The subject of this entry is one T cell receptor (beta chain). As yet, its antigen is unknown. These data belong to a study of T cell responses to AZD1222 COVID-19 vaccine. The overall study: Second-dose schedules of about 4 or about 12 weeks were combined. General study results and limits: The donor group comprised mostly white British people and more females; the analysis possibly underestimated clonal diversity. Unmutated variant regions are reportedly the target of nearly half of TCRs that are spike-specific. Researchers report vaccine-associated CD4 TCRs spanning spike, with dominance at 160-218 and 743-854.

CDR1 and CDR2 from the germline V gene are SGHKS and YYEKEE (reference sequence). V shed 0 bases and J 7 bases; nucleotides not matched to a gene: 6. This CDR3 region has 15 residues. Profiling relied on immunoSEQ multiplex PCR, and the TCRdb table lists in-frame clones only, not all of them. The sample yields roughly 97,000 clones, approximately 90% seen once. The material sequenced was peripheral blood, taken on day 0 of AZD1222 vaccination. The origin of this receptor is an adult in good health. The chain carries TRBV5-5 and TRBJ1-2; the match to TRBD1 covers 10 bases. The CDR3 sequence: CASSLAGQGLGGYTF. The CDR3 DNA reads as TGTGCCAGCAGCTTGGCGGGACAGGGGTTAGGTGGCTACACCTTC.